This note documents a single T cell receptor beta chain sequence. Its antigen specificity is not known. The record has no base qualities; no much larger clone is one base away. Libraries were constructed by the immunoSEQ multiplex PCR assay. For most patients, genomic DNA was isolated with the Qiagen DNeasy Blood and Tissue Kit and sent frozen to Adaptive Biotechnologies for TCR sequencing. For most patients, high-throughput TCR-beta CDR3 sequencing of genomic DNA was performed by Adaptive Biotechnologies. On the study's bioinformatics: Adaptive's ImmunoSEQ software supplied the TCR sequencing data for 15 to 20 patients, while MiXCR and VDJtools were used to process a few other patients. CD4 versus CD8 sorting errors were corrected by removing sequences found in both subsets at a frequency ratio below 5:1. CDR3 nucleotide sequences shared between donor and recipient were removed because the origin of such sequences could not be assigned. At least 2-fold expansion over unstimulated cells and a minimum CFSE-low frequency of 0.002% (template counts) or 0.001% (read counts) were required for clones to be classified as alloreactive. Clones were considered mappable if detected in sequenced pre-transplant spleen, lymph node, or MLR CFSE-low populations of the donor or recipient. Cumulative frequency of alloreactive clones was calculated as a percentage of all sequences weighted by copy number. TCRdb took this table from immuneACCESS and kept in-frame rearrangements with V and J called. Such tables lack part of the clones; where checked against another copy, unresolved V genes explain under half of the gap, and the rest is unexplained. V and J calls and clone size are given by that table; D and trimming were obtained from the DNA. Counted in this sample were over 70,000 clones; roughly 90% of them appeared once. The top ten clones comprise roughly 3.9% of the sample.

The CDR3, from cysteine to phenylalanine, totals 17 residues. The retained sequence is limited to the CDR3, 51 bases, with the frame set at the first base. V drops 4 bases and J drops 0 bases, leaving 17 bases in between. The CDR1 and CDR2 encoded by the germline V gene are MGHRA and YSYEKL. The data stem from a study of graft-versus-host responses after intestinal transplantation (dated by TCRdb to the early 2020s). Broadly, across the study: The transplants that recipients received were multivisceral, liver-intestinal, or isolated intestinal. Every recipient was given anti-thymocyte globulin induction, followed by about three years of maintenance tacrolimus and steroids. After intestinal transplantation, graft-versus-host and host-versus-graft alloreactive T cell clones were followed in the graft, circulation and bone marrow using bulk TCR-beta CDR3 sequencing. Alloreactive clones were identified by sequencing pre-transplant mixed lymphocyte reaction products and comparing them with unstimulated pre-transplant donor and recipient T cells. The cohort enrolled under 25 intestinal transplant recipients including one retransplant, and 3 patients lacking pretransplant specimens were excluded. Donor T cell macrochimerism was defined as a peak of at least 4% donor T cells among recipient peripheral blood mononuclear cells. Instead of going to the commercial service, samples from a few later patients were sequenced in-house on an Illumina MiSeq and processed with MiXCR. General findings and caveats noted by the study authors: In the allografts of patients with donor T cell macrochimerism, GvH to HvG T cell clonal ratios were high. Early after transplant, peak levels of circulating GvH clones were found to be associated with declines in HvG clones. The conclusions were limited by the relatively low number and heterogeneity of the intestinal transplant patients. GvH clones were found in recipient bone marrow, and some of the GvH clones appeared earlier in ileal mucosa or blood, which is consistent with an intestinal mucosal origin.

The time point label on this specimen signifies: cells obtained before transplantation from donor or recipient. CD3+CD4+ and CD3+CD8+ populations were FACS-sorted from unstimulated pre-transplant donor and recipient cells taken from spleen or lymph nodes. The TCR sequence derives from a human donor who was the organ donor for an intestinal transplant. The V and J segments used are TRBV4-1 and TRBJ2-3; a tentative D match to TRBD2 spans 6 bases. The sequenced sample was unstimulated CD8+ T cells sorted from spleen or lymph node cells, obtained before transplant. The CDR3 region: CASSRQESRGSTDTQYF. The DNA sequence is TGCGCCAGCAGCCGTCAGGAATCCCGGGGGAGCACAGATACGCAGTATTTT.